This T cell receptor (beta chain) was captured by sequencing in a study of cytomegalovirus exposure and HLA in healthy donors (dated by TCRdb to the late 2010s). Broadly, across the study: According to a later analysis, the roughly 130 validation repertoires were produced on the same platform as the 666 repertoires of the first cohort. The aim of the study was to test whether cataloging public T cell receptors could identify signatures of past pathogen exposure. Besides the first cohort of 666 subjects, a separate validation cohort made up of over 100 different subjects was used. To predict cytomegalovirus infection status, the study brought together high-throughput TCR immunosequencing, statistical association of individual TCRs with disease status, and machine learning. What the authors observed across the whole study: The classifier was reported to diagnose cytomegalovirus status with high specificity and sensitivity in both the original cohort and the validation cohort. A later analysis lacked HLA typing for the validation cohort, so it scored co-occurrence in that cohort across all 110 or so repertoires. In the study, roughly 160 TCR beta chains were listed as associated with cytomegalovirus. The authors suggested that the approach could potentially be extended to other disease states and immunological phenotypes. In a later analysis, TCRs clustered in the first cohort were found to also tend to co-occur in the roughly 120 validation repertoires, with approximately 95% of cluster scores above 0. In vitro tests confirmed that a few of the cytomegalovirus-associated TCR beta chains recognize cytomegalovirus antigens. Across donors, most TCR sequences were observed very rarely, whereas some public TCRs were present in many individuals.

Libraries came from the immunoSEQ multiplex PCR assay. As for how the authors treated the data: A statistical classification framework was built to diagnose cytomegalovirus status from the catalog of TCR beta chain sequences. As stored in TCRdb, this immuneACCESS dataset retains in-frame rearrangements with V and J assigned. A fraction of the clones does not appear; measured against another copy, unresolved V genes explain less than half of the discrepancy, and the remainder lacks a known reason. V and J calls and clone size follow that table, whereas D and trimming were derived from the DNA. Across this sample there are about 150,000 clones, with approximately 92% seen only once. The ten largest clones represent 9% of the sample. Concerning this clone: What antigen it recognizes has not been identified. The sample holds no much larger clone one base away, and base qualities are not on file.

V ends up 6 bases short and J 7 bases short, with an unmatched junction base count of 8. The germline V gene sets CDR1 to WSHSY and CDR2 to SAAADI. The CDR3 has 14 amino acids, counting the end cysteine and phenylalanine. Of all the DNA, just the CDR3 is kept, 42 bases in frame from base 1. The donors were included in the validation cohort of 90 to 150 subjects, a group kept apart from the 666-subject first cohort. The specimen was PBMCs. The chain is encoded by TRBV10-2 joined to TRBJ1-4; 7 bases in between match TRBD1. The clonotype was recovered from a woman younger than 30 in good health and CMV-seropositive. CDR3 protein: CASSEGAVSEKLFF. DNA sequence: TGCGCCAGCAGCGAGGGGGCAGTTTCTGAAAAACTGTTTTTT.